This T cell receptor beta chain emerged from a study of blood T cell repertoires in COVID-19. Study context: Sites across the United States, Italy and Spain contributed samples from acute and convalescent COVID-19. T cells, B-cell-depleted T cells, or PBMCs provided the cDNA or gDNA that served as material.

Authors' analysis steps: Amplification of reference gene primers was used by the study to estimate nucleated cell counts. Generated by immunoSEQ multiplex PCR, the TCRdb table keeps only in-frame clones and is missing some. The V and J calls and the clone size are those of that table, but D and trimming were determined from the DNA. This sample yields roughly 230,000 clones, of which roughly nine tenths are seen a single time; 3.5% to 5.5% belongs to the top ten. Germline values: CDR1 MDHEN, CDR2 SYDVKM. The CDR3 length is 13 residues. The V end lost 1 base, the J end lost 6 bases, and 10 bases lay between the germline ends.

The sample taken for sequencing was peripheral blood. The origin of this receptor is a woman aged 40 to 49 who had recovered from COVID-19. The chain couples TRBV28 to TRBJ2-7; no firm D call. CDR3 sequence (DNA): TGTGCCAGCAGTTTATTTGCGGTACGCGAGCAGTACTTC. The encoded protein is CASSLFAVREQYF.